The T cell receptor beta chain under discussion was sequenced for a study of blood T cell repertoires in COVID-19. Background on the study: Nucleic acid was either cDNA or gDNA, and it came from T cells, B-cell-depleted T cells, or PBMCs.

Trimming left V 5 bases short and J 3 bases short, with 8 bases between. In germline, CDR1 is MNHNY, CDR2 SVGAGI (reference sequence). The CDR3 runs 13 residues. The data were produced by immunoSEQ multiplex PCR, yet TCRdb's version contains in-frame clones alone and is incomplete. The table lists about 150,000 clones, roughly 81% of them singletons, with about 2.7% in the top ten. While infection was still active, Seattle patients were enrolled and then followed longitudinally. The source is a woman older than 75 with COVID-19, enrolled during active disease. The sequenced sample consisted of peripheral blood. This chain links TRBV6-6 with TRBJ2-1; D not certain. Here the CDR3 reads CASSPFLYNEQFF. The CDR3 DNA is TGTGCCAGCAGTCCTTTCCTCTACAATGAGCAGTTCTTC.